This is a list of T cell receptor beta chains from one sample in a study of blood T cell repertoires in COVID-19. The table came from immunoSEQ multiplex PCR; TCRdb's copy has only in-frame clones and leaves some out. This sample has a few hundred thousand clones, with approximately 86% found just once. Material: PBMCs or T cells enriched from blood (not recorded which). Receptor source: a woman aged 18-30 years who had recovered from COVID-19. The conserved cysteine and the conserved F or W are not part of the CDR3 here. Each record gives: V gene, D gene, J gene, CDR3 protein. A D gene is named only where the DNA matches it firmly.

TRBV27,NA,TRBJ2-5,ASSQTGVQETQY
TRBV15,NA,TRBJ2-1,ATSSDRSSVAL
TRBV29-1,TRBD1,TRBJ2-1,SAGGTDSYNEQF
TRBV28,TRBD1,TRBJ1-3,ASSGGQGTRNTIY
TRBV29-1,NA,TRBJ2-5,SVVKAGKRYIQY
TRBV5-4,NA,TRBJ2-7,ASSPLRGPPTYEQY
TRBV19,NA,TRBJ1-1,ASQQTGNTEAF
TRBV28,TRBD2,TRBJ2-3,ASSFVSGRGTDTQY
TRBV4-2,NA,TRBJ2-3,ASSQDHYTQY
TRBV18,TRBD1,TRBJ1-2,ASSLTDREHGYT
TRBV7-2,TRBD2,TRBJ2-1,ASSLGGLAGGSYNEQF
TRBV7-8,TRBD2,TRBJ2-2,ASSLRVRTSGTGELF
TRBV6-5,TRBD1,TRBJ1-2,ASTLQGGGYT
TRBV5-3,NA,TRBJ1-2,ARSPCRGDYGYT
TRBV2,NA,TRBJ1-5,ASSYRALSNQPQH
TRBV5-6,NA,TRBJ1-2,ASSRWTDPNYGYT
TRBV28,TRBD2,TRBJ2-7,ASSERGPREY
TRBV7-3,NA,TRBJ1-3,ASSVTPGNTIY